This entry lists 24 T cell receptor beta chains sequenced from one sample in a study of blood T cell repertoires in COVID-19. TCRdb keeps only in-frame clones here, not all; method: immunoSEQ multiplex PCR. The sample carries about 180,000 clones, around 83% recorded once. The sequenced material came from peripheral blood. The receptors derive from a woman in her twenties or thirties with active or convalescent COVID-19.

The CDR3, as DNA: TGTGCCAGTAGTACGGCACAGGGGGCGGGAGAGCAGTACTTC. This gives the protein CASSTAQGAGEQYF. The chain has TRBV19 and TRBJ2-7; TRBD1 aligns across 9 bases. The CDR3 spans 14 residues. Per the germline V gene, CDR1 is LNHDA and CDR2 is SQIVND (reference sequence). V lost 4 bases to trimming and J lost 7 bases; unmatched junction nucleotides: 8.

This sequence joins TRBV27 and TRBJ1-2, with 8 positions matching TRBD1. From germline, CDR1 is MNHEY and CDR2 SMNVEV (reference sequence). The CDR3 extends over 18 amino acids. V dropped 0 bases and J dropped 3; count of bases not matched to a gene: 12. DNA for the CDR3: TGTGCCAGCAGTTTATCGGCAGGGGGCCTATTCCAATACTATGGCTACACCTTC. Translating it yields CASSLSAGGLFQYYGYTF.

This chain connects TRBV5-6 to TRBJ1-6; 9 bases line up with TRBD1. CDR3 size: 16 residues. Trimming cost V 4 bases and J 8 bases; bases outside gene matches: 10. Germline V CDR1 and CDR2: SGHDT, YYEEEE. Written as DNA, the CDR3 is TGTGCCAGCAGCCTACCCGGAGGGACAGGGTATTCACCCCTCCACTTT. This gives the protein CASSLPGGTGYSPLHF.

The rearrangement links TRBV28 to TRBJ1-1; 7 nucleotides agree with TRBD1. This CDR3 has 15 amino acids. The V gene's germline CDR1 is MDHEN and CDR2 SYDVKM. V gave up 2 bases and J gave up 8 bases; unmatched junction bases: 11. Here the CDR3 DNA reads TGTGCCAGCAGTTTAGTGGAGCGACAGGGAACCGAAGCTTTCTTT. Its translation: CASSLVERQGTEAFF.

The chain joins TRBV7-9 to TRBJ2-1, with TRBD2 identical over 9 bases. Germline CDR1 SEHNR, CDR2 FQNEAQ (reference sequence). CDR3 size: 16 residues. V was clipped by 5 bases and J by 6 bases; unmatched bases: 11. The chain's CDR3 is CASSTIAGASRNEQFF. CDR3 nucleotides: TGTGCCAGCAGCACCATAGCGGGGGCCTCGCGCAATGAGCAGTTCTTC.

The chain uses TRBV24-1 and TRBJ1-5; D is undetermined. This CDR3 region has 15 residues. V gave up 0 bases and J gave up 7 bases, with 12 bases separating them. Per germline, CDR1 KGHDR and CDR2 SFDVKD. The CDR3 DNA reads TGTGCCACCAGTGATTTGGAAAACGAGGGCCAGCCCCAGCATTTT. It is translated as CATSDLENEGQPQHF.

This clone was seen just once. The CDR3 DNA reads TGTGCCAGCAGTTTCTTAGGAGGTCGACAGGACTCCCGGGAGCAGTACTTC. This gives the protein CASSFLGGRQDSREQYF. The chain combines TRBV27 with TRBJ2-7; TRBD1 might be the D (6 bases). Germline assignment: CDR1 MNHEY and CDR2 SMNVEV (reference sequence). The CDR3 covers 17 residues. The V gene lost 3 bases and the J gene lost 7 bases, with 25 bases spanning the gap.

The chain employs TRBV27 and TRBJ2-7; D is uncertain. CDR1 and CDR2 from the germline V gene are MNHEY and SMNVEV (reference sequence). There are 14 residues in the CDR3. V was pared by 0 bases and J by 0 bases, with 6 bases between. The CDR3 sequence: CASSLSRSSYEQYF. The CDR3 region has the DNA TGTGCCAGCAGTTTATCGAGGAGCTCCTACGAGCAGTACTTC.

This chain links TRBV30 with TRBJ1-1; D gene uncertain. Germline loops: CDR1 GTSNPN, CDR2 SVGIG (reference sequence). This CDR3 is built from 14 residues. V lost 3 bases and J lost 1, with 12 bases in between. CDR3 DNA sequence: TGTGCCTGGAGCCCCAGATATTGGAACACTGAAGCTTTCTTT. It translates to CAWSPRYWNTEAFF.

The V gene is TRBV19, the J gene TRBJ2-1; the match to TRBD1 covers 7 bases. With 2 bases clipped from V and 10 bases from J, the junction kept 11 bases outside the gene matches. This CDR3 comprises 15 residues. Germline CDR1 LNHDA, CDR2 SQIVND (reference sequence). CDR3 sequence reads: CASSISGTVGGEQFF. DNA of the CDR3: TGTGCCAGTAGTATAAGTGGGACAGTCGGTGGGGAGCAGTTCTTC. Supplemented by reference TRBV19 and TRBJ2-1, the full variable domain reads DGGITQSPKYLFRKEGQNVTLSCEQNLNHDAMYWYRQDPGQGLRLIYYSQIVNDFQKGDIAEGYSVSREKKESFPLTVTSAQKNPTAFYLCASSISGTVGGEQFFGPGTRLTVL.

This clone was seen once. The chain uses TRBV11-2 and TRBJ1-1; maybe TRBD1 (5 bases). CDR1 is SGHAT and CDR2 is FQNNGV in the germline V gene. CDR3 length equals 16 residues. The V end was cut by 5 bases, the J end by 4 bases, with 20 bases between. CDR3 sequence (DNA): TGTGCCAGCAGCCCTCGGACCAGGGTATGGGGCACTGAAGCTTTCTTT. Translated, it gives CASSPRTRVWGTEAFF.

The chain has TRBV28 and TRBJ2-2; possible D gene TRBD2, 6 bases. The CDR3 totals 15 residues. V lost 3 bases and J 2 bases, leaving 10 bases between the germline ends. Germline V CDR1 and CDR2: MDHEN, SYDVKM. DNA of the CDR3: TGTGCCAGCAGTTTCGGGGGTCCCAACACCGGGGAGCTGTTTTTT. This translates into CASSFGGPNTGELFF.

V gene TRBV7-6 combines with J gene TRBJ1-2, with 9 positions matching TRBD1. Losses at the gene ends were 5 bases for V and 4 bases for J; bases not matched to a gene: 8. The germline CDR1 and CDR2 sequences are SGHVS and FNYEAQ. This CDR3 region has 15 residues. In DNA, the CDR3 is TGTGCCAGCAGCCCCCCCGGGACAGGGACCTATGGCTACACCTTC. It specifies CASSPPGTGTYGYTF.

The chain is built from TRBV19 and TRBJ1-4, with 9 bases that match TRBD1. The germline V gene has CDR1 LNHDA and CDR2 SQIVND (reference sequence). CDR3 length: 14 residues. Trimming cost V 2 bases and J 6 bases; bases outside gene matches: 1. CDR3: CASSIRTGDEKLFF. In DNA, the CDR3 is TGTGCCAGTAGTATACGGACAGGGGATGAAAAACTGTTTTTT.

The V and J genes are TRBV18 and TRBJ1-1; D is perhaps TRBD1 (6 bases). The germline V and J ends were trimmed by 3 bases and 6 bases, with 14 bases remaining between them. The CDR3 has 14 residues. Germline V gene lookup returns CDR1 KGHSH and CDR2 LQKENI. CDR3 sequence reads: CASSPITGYSEAFF. Written as DNA, the CDR3 is TGTGCCAGCTCACCGATTACAGGGTATTCTGAAGCTTTCTTT.

This chain joins TRBV7-2 and TRBJ1-5, with 9 nucleotides matching TRBD1. There are 19 residues in the CDR3. Germline V lookup: CDR1 SGHTA, CDR2 FQGNSA. The V segment lost 6 bases and the J segment 1 base; nucleotides outside the gene matches: 16. The CDR3 sequence is CASRPTRDRVRRSNQPQHF. CDR3 bases: TGTGCCAGCAGACCCACCCGGGACAGGGTGAGGAGGAGCAATCAGCCCCAGCATTTT. Combining the CDR3 with reference TRBV7-2 and TRBJ1-5 gives the whole variable domain GAGVSQSPSNKVTEKGKDVELRCDPISGHTALYWYRQSLGQGLEFLIYFQGNSAPDKSGLPSDRFSAERTGGSVSTLTIQRTQQEDSAVYLCASRPTRDRVRRSNQPQHFGDGTRLSIL.

The rearrangement uses TRBV2 and TRBJ2-2, with 7 bases fitting TRBD2. This CDR3 has 21 residues. V was clipped by 8 bases and J by 3 bases; unmatched bases: 27. CDR1 and CDR2 from the germline V gene are SNHLY and FYNNEI. CDR3 loop: CASGAVPAGHFRVEDTGELFF. CDR3 coding DNA: TGTGCCAGCGGGGCTGTACCAGCGGGGCATTTTAGGGTCGAGGACACCGGGGAGCTGTTTTTT.

V is TRBV19 and J is TRBJ1-3; TRBD1 aligns across 7 bases. V trimming: 7 bases; J trimming: 0 bases; junction bases outside the gene matches: 9. Germline V CDR1 and CDR2: LNHDA, SQIVND (reference sequence). There are 16 residues in the CDR3. CDR3 coding DNA: TGTGCCAGTATATCCGGGACAGTCCTCTCTGGAAACACCATATATTTT. Amino acid sequence: CASISGTVLSGNTIYF.

As to this clone: One end of the junction fails to match germline, which may point to a read error. The chain recombines TRBV25-1 with TRBJ1-2; unclear D gene. CDR3 size: 14 residues. Germline V CDR1 and CDR2: MGHDK, SYGVNS. The CDR3 DNA reads TGTGCCAGCAGTGAATCGGTCGGGAACTATCGCTACACCTTC. The encoded protein is CASSESVGNYRYTF.

This clone has a single count. V gene TRBV19 combines with J gene TRBJ2-1; TRBD1 is a possible D gene (5 bases). V was pared by 3 bases and J by 9 bases, with 9 bases between. Looked up from germline, CDR1 is LNHDA and CDR2 is SQIVND (reference sequence). The CDR3 length is 12 residues. CDR3 protein: CASSIARAEQFF. The CDR3 nucleotides are TGTGCCAGTAGTATCGCCAGGGCTGAGCAGTTCTTC. Looking up the rest from reference TRBV19 and TRBJ2-1 gives the full variable domain: DGGITQSPKYLFRKEGQNVTLSCEQNLNHDAMYWYRQDPGQGLRLIYYSQIVNDFQKGDIAEGYSVSREKKESFPLTVTSAQKNPTAFYLCASSIARAEQFFGPGTRLTVL.

J is TRBJ1-4 and V is TRBV5-4; 7 bases agree with TRBD1. The ends lost 6 bases at V and 2 bases at J; junction bases unmatched: 7. This CDR3 is built from 15 residues. The germline V gene encodes CDR1 SGHNT and CDR2 YYREEE (reference sequence). As DNA, the CDR3 is TGTGCCAGCACCGAACAGGGGCCTACTAATGAAAAACTGTTTTTT. As protein: CASTEQGPTNEKLFF.

J is TRBJ1-2 and V is TRBV9, with 9 bases matching TRBD1. Germline V gene data show CDR1 as SGDLS and CDR2 as YYNGEE. The CDR3 has 17 residues. V was clipped by 4 bases and J by 8 bases; unmatched bases: 18. The CDR3 nucleotides are TGTGCCAGCAGCTTCTTTGGACAGGGGCCATCTCCCGGGGGCTACACCTTC. Translation gives CASSFFGQGPSPGGYTF.

This chain links TRBV7-6 with TRBJ2-3, with 7 bases that match TRBD2. After removal of 2 bases from V and 1 base from J, the junction contained 6 bases not matched to a gene. CDR3 length equals 16 residues. In germline, CDR1 is SGHVS, CDR2 FNYEAQ. CDR3: CASSLKASGGTDTQYF. In DNA, the CDR3 is TGTGCCAGCAGCTTAAAGGCTAGCGGAGGCACAGATACGCAGTATTTT. Drawing the rest from reference TRBV7-6 and TRBJ2-3, the complete variable domain is GAGVSQSPRYKVTKRGQDVALRCDPISGHVSLYWYRQALGQGPEFLTYFNYEAQQDKSGLPNDRFSAERPEGSISTLTIQRTEQRDSAMYRCASSLKASGGTDTQYFGPGTRLTVL.

This clone was seen just once. The rearrangement links TRBV6-5 to TRBJ2-1, with a possible D match to TRBD1 (5 bases). Trimming cost V 1 base and J 6 bases, with 7 bases left between them. Germline CDR1 MNHEY, CDR2 SVGAGI. This CDR3 comprises 13 residues. CDR3 bases: TGTGCCAGCAGTTACTATAGGGGCAATGAGCAGTTCTTC. Its translation: CASSYYRGNEQFF.